One T cell receptor (beta chain) is described in this entry. The sample comes from a study of blood T cell repertoires in COVID-19. The CDR3 spans 15 residues. The V and J ends lost 1 base and 4 bases respectively, with 13 bases between them. Per the germline V gene, CDR1 is LNHDA and CDR2 is SQIVND (reference sequence). Sequencing used immunoSEQ multiplex PCR; TCRdb keeps in-frame clones, though not all of them. The profile shows 250,000 or so clones, 85% to 90% of them singletons. The receptor's source is a man aged 35-49 years who had recovered from COVID-19. The V call is TRBV19, the J call TRBJ2-5, with a possible D match to TRBD1 (5 bases). Sequenced: PBMCs or T cells enriched from blood (not recorded which). CDR3 DNA sequence: TGTGCCAGTAGTATAGGCTCGGGCAGGGTAGAGACCCAGTACTTC. It is translated as CASSIGSGRVETQYF.